The 19 T cell receptor beta chains reported below all come from one sample, sequenced in a study of T-cell memory formation after mild COVID-19. TCRdb passed the 5' RACE reads through MiXCR, listing each CDR3 protein once. The sample has around 99,000 distinct CDR3 sequences; under 15% are singletons. The specimen sequenced was PBMCs or a T cell subset sorted from them (not recorded which). Receptor source: a man between 18 and 29 years old who had mild COVID-19 (a few samples of this study predate the infection). Cell type and time point are not known.

This clonotype came up a few times. V gene TRBV6-2 or TRBV6-3 combines with J gene TRBJ2-7; no definite D call. The germline CDR1 and CDR2 sequences are MNHEY and SVGEGT. The CDR3 extends over 14 amino acids. V was shortened by 0 bases and J by 4 bases, with 10 bases between the two germline ends. CDR3 region: CASSYSAEAYEQYF. CDR3 nucleotides: TGTGCCAGCAGTTACTCCGCGGAAGCGTACGAGCAGTACTTC.

This clonotype has only a few counts. The chain employs TRBV5-6 and TRBJ2-7; D unresolved. Per germline, CDR1 SGHDT and CDR2 YYEEEE. Trimming took off 0 bases at V and 2 bases at J, with 6 bases between the two ends. This CDR3 has 13 amino acids. The CDR3, as DNA: TGTGCCAGCAGCTTGGCAGATACCTACGAGCAGTACGTC. Its translation is CASSLADTYEQYV.

This clonotype was found a few times. The chain has TRBV4-1 and TRBJ1-2; a possible D gene is TRBD1 (6 bases). Germline values: CDR1 MGHRA, CDR2 YSYEKL. V was cut by 4 bases and J by 0 bases, with 21 bases left in between. The CDR3 totals 18 residues. The chain's CDR3 is CASSPRDTARRANYGYTF. The CDR3, as DNA: TGCGCCAGCAGCCCTCGGGACACCGCCCGTCGAGCTAACTATGGCTACACCTTC.

The chain recombines TRBV7-9 with TRBJ1-4; D is uncertain. V gave up 8 bases and J gave up 0 bases, with 16 bases separating them. From germline, CDR1 is SEHNR and CDR2 FQNEAQ (reference sequence). This CDR3 is 16 amino acids long. CDR3 sequence reads: CASGNQRTTTNEKLFF. The CDR3 bases are TGTGCCAGCGGAAACCAGCGAACTACAACTAATGAAAAACTGTTTTTT. Full variable domain (missing parts from reference TRBV7-9 and TRBJ1-4): DTGVSQNPRHKITKRGQNVTFRCDPISEHNRLYWYRQTLGQGPEFLTYFQNEAQLEKSRLLSDRFSAERPKGSFSTLEIQRTEQGDSAMYLCASGNQRTTTNEKLFFGSGTQLSVL.

This clonotype was seen a few times. The chain couples TRBV10-1 to TRBJ2-2, with TRBD1 matching 8 bases. Unmatched junction bases numbered 7, after V lost 8 bases and J lost 2 bases. The CDR3 runs 15 residues. Germline V CDR1 and CDR2: WNHNN, SYGVQD (reference sequence). CDR3 residues: CASGKDRDNTGELFF. The CDR3 nucleotides read TGCGCCAGCGGAAAGGACAGGGATAACACCGGGGAGCTGTTTTTT.

V gene TRBV6-5 combines with J gene TRBJ1-5, with a tentative D call TRBD1 (5 bases). The germline V and J ends were trimmed by 0 bases and 2 bases, with 8 bases remaining between them. The germline CDR1 and CDR2 sequences are MNHEY and SVGAGI. CDR3 length equals 15 residues. The CDR3 spells CASSYSTRGNQPQHF. CDR3 nucleotide sequence: TGTGCCAGCAGTTACTCGACCAGGGGCAATCAGCCCCAGCATTTT.

CDR3 residues: CSADGGLLDGTDTQYF. The CDR3 DNA follows: TGCAGTGCCGACGGGGGGCTACTCGACGGCACAGATACGCAGTATTTT. The V and J genes are TRBV20-1 and TRBJ2-3, with a tentative D call TRBD2 (7 bases). The CDR3 totals 16 residues. Trimming took off 6 bases at V and 1 base at J, with 20 bases between the two ends. Per the germline V gene, CDR1 is DFQATT and CDR2 is SNEGSKA (reference sequence).

This clonotype occurred a few times. The rearrangement joins TRBV29-1 to TRBJ1-3, with D perhaps TRBD1 (5 bases). Trimming removed 7 bases at V and 4 bases at J, with 8 bases between. Looked up from germline, CDR1 is SQVTM and CDR2 is ANQGSEA. CDR3 length: 11 residues. CDR3 in DNA: TGCAGCGCTGAGGGGGGAAACACCATATATTTT. As protein: CSAEGGNTIYF. Full variable domain (outside the CDR3, taken from reference TRBV29-1 and TRBJ1-3): SAVISQKPSRDICQRGTSLTIQCQVDSQVTMMFWYRQQPGQSLTLIATANQGSEATYESGFVIDKFPISRPNLTFSTLTVSNMSPEDSSIYLCSAEGGNTIYFGEGSWLTVV.

This clonotype was seen a handful of times. The chain couples TRBV5-5 to TRBJ1-2; D unclear. Deletions cut 1 base from V and 8 bases from J, with 18 bases between. Per germline, CDR1 SGHKS and CDR2 YYEKEE (reference sequence). This CDR3 spans 15 amino acids. Here the CDR3 reads CASSLRTAQLWGYTF. The DNA for the CDR3 is TGTGCCAGCAGCTTGCGGACTGCGCAACTATGGGGCTACACCTTC.

The rearrangement joins TRBV6-2 or TRBV6-3 to TRBJ1-5, with D possibly TRBD1 on 6 matching bases. The CDR3 extends over 13 amino acids. Germline lookup yields CDR1 MNHEY and CDR2 SVGEGT. V lost 5 bases and J lost 5, with 10 bases in between. The CDR3 nucleotides read TGTGCCAGCAGTCGACAGGAGTATCAGCCCCAGCATTTT. It translates to CASSRQEYQPQHF.

There are a few counts of this clonotype. The genes are TRBV6-2 or TRBV6-3 and TRBJ2-3, with 8 bases identical to TRBD2. In germline, CDR1 is MNHEY, CDR2 SVGEGT. The trim removed 6 bases at V and 4 bases at J, leaving 6 bases unmatched. The CDR3 loop spans 14 amino acids. CDR3 amino acids: CASRGTSSPDTQYF. In nucleotides, the CDR3 is TGTGCCAGCAGAGGGACTAGTTCCCCAGATACGCAGTATTTT.

This clonotype was seen ten or more times. The chain couples TRBV4-1 to TRBJ2-7; TRBD2 aligns across 8 bases. The CDR3 contains 16 residues. Germline CDR1 and CDR2: MGHRA and YSYEKL. The J segment lost 4 bases and the V segment lost 4 bases, leaving 12 bases of the junction unmatched. The chain's CDR3 is CASSPPGRGGLYEQYF. CDR3 DNA sequence: TGCGCCAGCAGCCCACCCGGGAGGGGGGGCCTATACGAGCAGTACTTC.

The chain is built from TRBV15 and TRBJ2-7; 9 positions agree with TRBD1. V gave up 4 bases and J gave up 3 bases; unmatched junction bases: 4. CDR1 is LNHNV and CDR2 is YYDKDF in the germline V gene (reference sequence). The CDR3 consists of 14 residues. In DNA, the CDR3 is TGTGCCACCAGCAACCACAGGGGGCACTACGAGCAGTACGTC. It translates to CATSNHRGHYEQYV.

This clonotype was counted a single time. The V gene is TRBV6-5, the J gene TRBJ1-5; the match to TRBD1 covers 8 bases. The CDR3 loop spans 13 amino acids. The germline V gene encodes CDR1 MNHEY and CDR2 SVGAGI. V trimming: 5 bases; J trimming: 9 bases; junction bases outside the gene matches: 6. CDR3 nucleotide sequence: TGTGCCAGCAGTCCGACAGGGGCTGGGCCCCAGCATTTT. It codes for CASSPTGAGPQHF.

This clonotype was detected only a few times. The chain employs TRBV12-3 or TRBV12-4 and TRBJ1-1; no clear D. The V end was cut by 1 base, the J end by 6 bases, with 12 bases between. CDR3 size: 14 residues. The DNA for the CDR3 is TGTGCCAGCAGTTTAGAAGGGTTTTGGCCTGAAGCTTTCTTT. Its protein product is CASSLEGFWPEAFF.

The chain combines TRBV6-2 or TRBV6-3 with TRBJ2-1; 10 positions agree with TRBD2. CDR3 length: 14 amino acids. Trimming removed 5 bases from V and 6 bases from J; junction bases left unmatched: 4. Germline-derived CDR1 and CDR2 are MNHEY and SVGEGT. This CDR3 is CASSTSGVTNEQFF. The CDR3 coding sequence is TGTGCCAGCAGTACTAGCGGGGTAACCAATGAGCAGTTCTTC.

This clonotype has just a few counts. The V call is TRBV4-3, the J call TRBJ1-3; D is undetermined. The CDR3 consists of 16 residues. Germline V gene data show CDR1 as LGHNA and CDR2 as YSLEER. The ends were cut back, 0 bases at V and 1 base at J, with 10 bases in the middle. The CDR3 nucleotides are TGCGCCAGCAGCCAAGATCATATGTTATCTGGAAACACCATATATTTT. It translates to CASSQDHMLSGNTIYF.

This chain's CDR3 is CASSIGRITEAFF. CDR3 DNA: TGTGCCAGCAGCATCGGAAGAATCACTGAAGCTTTCTTT. The chain recombines TRBV14 with TRBJ1-1; D is undetermined. The V gene's germline CDR1 is SGHDN and CDR2 FVKESK. The ends were cut back, 5 bases at V and 4 bases at J, with 11 bases in the middle. This CDR3 spans 13 amino acids.

This clonotype has more than one count but fewer than ten. This chain links TRBV12-3 or TRBV12-4 with TRBJ1-1; the D gene is possibly TRBD1 (5 bases). V was cut by 1 base and J by 3 bases, with 12 bases left in between. The CDR3 extends over 15 amino acids. In DNA, the CDR3 is TGTGCCAGCAGTTTAGGTCAGGGACTCGACACTGAAGCTTTCTTT. Residues: CASSLGQGLDTEAFF.